This T cell receptor (beta chain) appears in the sequencing data of a study of early T cells in non-severe SARS-CoV-2 infection. Study in general: Sequencing used unsorted whole-blood bulk RNA, so chains lack pairing.

V lost 4 bases to trimming and J lost 2 bases; unmatched junction nucleotides: 7. There are 15 residues in the CDR3. In germline, CDR1 is SGHNT, CDR2 YYREEE (reference sequence). Study findings and constraints: VDJdb matching skewed toward anti-spike CD8 responses, missing private and CD4 specificities.

Molecules of cDNA were individually given unique molecular identifiers that were attached to them. TCRdb re-called the 5' RACE reads with MiXCR, one entry per CDR3 protein. The sample carries roughly 41,000 distinct CDR3 sequences, approximately 5.1% recorded once. With respect to this clonotype: Its antigen is currently unknown.

The chain recombines TRBV5-4 with TRBJ2-5; 8 bases are shared with TRBD1. The sample here was whole blood, taken at baseline. The sequence derives from an adult who was a healthcare worker with PCR-confirmed SARS-CoV-2 infection or an uninfected control (not recorded which). For the CDR3, the DNA is TGTGCCAGCAGCCATCCGACAGGGGAGCAAGAGACCCAGTACTTC. This codes for CASSHPTGEQETQYF.